The 17 T cell receptor beta chains below all came from one sample that was sequenced in a study of vaccination and CD4 T cells after COVID-19. Indicated treatment: roughly 11-day PBMC culture with coronavirus spike peptide pools or control peptides (ViraFEST assay). Cultured CD4+ T cells had their DNA profiled by the Oncomine TCR Beta short-read assay. In TCRdb, the PCR reads were re-called with MiXCR into one record per CDR3 protein. The sample comprises 15,000 to 20,000 distinct CDR3 sequences, around 50% of which are singletons, and 10% rests with the top ten. Which antigens these TCRs recognize remains unknown. The sequencing here drew on CD4+ T cells from blood, cultured in vitro, taken before SARS-CoV-2 vaccination. Receptor source: a human donor who had recovered from COVID-19.

This clonotype has only a few counts. The CDR3 here is CASGRLTDTQYF. For the CDR3, the DNA is TGTGCAAGCGGGAGGTTAACAGATACGCAGTATTTT. The chain joins TRBV11-2 to TRBJ2-3; 9 bases are a match to TRBD2. Looked up from germline, CDR1 is SGHAT and CDR2 is FQNNGV. The CDR3 length is 12 residues.

This clonotype was counted a few times. The chain is built from TRBV5-4 and TRBJ2-7; D may be TRBD1 (5 bases). CDR3 length: 14 amino acids. Between the trimmed V and J ends, which lost 2 bases and 2 bases, there was a span of 11 bases. Germline V CDR1 and CDR2: SGHNT, YYREEE (reference sequence). The CDR3 bases are TGTGCCAGCAGCTTCCAGGGCATAGCCTACGAGCAGTACTTC. Translating gives CASSFQGIAYEQYF.

As to this clonotype: This may be a read error: a much more frequent sequence differs by one nucleotide. This chain links TRBV27 with TRBJ1-1; the match to TRBD1 covers 8 bases. CDR3 length: 16 amino acids. CDR1 and CDR2 from the germline V gene are MNHEY and SMNVEV (reference sequence). CDR3 in amino acids: CASSFQGANAFREASF. DNA of the CDR3: TGTGCCAGCAGTTTTCAGGGGGCTAACGCCTTTCGTGAAGCTTCCTTT.

This clonotype was counted between two and nine times. The chain employs TRBV6-5 and TRBJ1-1, with TRBD1 matching 9 bases. With 4 bases clipped from V and 1 base from J, the junction kept 4 bases outside the gene matches. The CDR3 is 15 amino acids. CDR1 is MNHEY, CDR2 SVGAGI, per germline. CDR3 loop: CASSSPGQGNTEAFF. The CDR3 nucleotides are TGTGCCAGCAGTTCTCCGGGACAGGGGAACACTGAAGCTTTCTTT.

V and J are TRBV2 and TRBJ1-5; tentative D call: TRBD1 (5 bases). V lost 6 bases, J lost 2 bases, and 20 bases lay in between. The CDR3 has 17 residues. Germline CDR1 and CDR2: SNHLY and FYNNEI. The CDR3 loop reads CASRPGPNHEGNQPQHF. The CDR3 DNA reads TGTGCCAGCAGGCCGGGACCTAACCACGAGGGCAATCAGCCCCAGCATTTT.

The chain is built from TRBV10-3 and TRBJ1-5; 8 nucleotides align to TRBD1. J lost 5 bases, V lost 3 bases, and 6 bases had no gene match. The germline CDR1 and CDR2 sequences are ENHRY and SYGVKD. The length of the CDR3 is 15 residues. This CDR3 reads CAISDPDRGHQPQHF. The CDR3, as DNA: TGTGCCATCAGTGACCCTGACAGGGGCCATCAGCCCCAGCATTTT.

This rearrangement joins TRBV7-8 to TRBJ2-4; possible D gene TRBD2, 5 bases. CDR3 size: 16 residues. Germline assignment: CDR1 SGHVS and CDR2 FQNEAQ. V was cut by 4 bases and J by 6 bases, with 19 bases left in between. The CDR3 nucleotides read TGTGCCAGCAGCTCCGGACCCGATAGGACTGTAAACATTCAGTACTTC. Its translation is CASSSGPDRTVNIQYF.

This clonotype showed up just a few times. The gene calls are TRBV6-1 and TRBJ1-3, with D uncertain. CDR3 size: 16 residues. V shed 2 bases and J shed 1 base, with 12 bases lying between them. From germline, CDR1 is MNHNS and CDR2 SASEGT. In DNA, the CDR3 is TGTGCCAGCAGTGAATTTGCCAATTGGTCTGGAAACACCATATATTTT. Its translation: CASSEFANWSGNTIYF.

The chain employs TRBV6-1 and TRBJ1-1, with 9 positions matching TRBD1. The CDR3 is 16 residues long. Looked up from germline, CDR1 is MNHNS and CDR2 is SASEGT. With 3 bases clipped from V and 5 bases from J, the junction kept 10 bases outside the gene matches. The CDR3 loop is CASSEGGTGKETEAFF. The DNA of the CDR3 is TGTGCCAGCAGTGAGGGGGGGACAGGGAAGGAAACTGAAGCTTTCTTT.

The rearrangement uses TRBV5-1 and TRBJ2-3; 9 positions agree with TRBD2. V shed 0 bases and J 5 bases; nucleotides not matched to a gene: 7. This CDR3 region has 16 residues. CDR1 and CDR2 from the germline V gene are SGHRS and YFSETQ. The DNA for the CDR3 is TGCGCCAGCAGCTTGGTGGCGGGAGGGCTGGAAGATACGCAGTATTTT. Translated: CASSLVAGGLEDTQYF.

The chain joins TRBV2 to TRBJ2-3; 11 bases are shared with TRBD2. The junction had 6 bases not matched to a gene; V was cut back by 7 bases and J by 3 bases. The CDR3 has 15 residues. Looked up from germline, CDR1 is SNHLY and CDR2 is FYNNEI. As DNA, the CDR3 is TGTGCCAGCAACGAACTAGCGGGAGTAACAGATACGCAGTATTTT. It specifies CASNELAGVTDTQYF.

A note on this clonotype: At one end the junction does not follow the germline gene, possibly because of a read error. The chain joins TRBV6-1 to TRBJ2-3; D gene uncertain. This CDR3 region has 14 residues. Germline CDR1 and CDR2: MNHNS and SASEGT. CDR3: CAISESVLTDTQYF. As DNA, the CDR3 is TGTGCCATCAGTGAGTCTGTGCTCACAGATACGCAGTATTTT.

This clonotype was picked up a small number of times. J is TRBJ1-5 and V is TRBV20-1; D unresolved. CDR1 is DFQATT and CDR2 is SNEGSKA in the germline V gene (reference sequence). This CDR3 region has 14 residues. The ends were cut back, 4 bases at V and 1 base at J, with 11 bases in the middle. The CDR3 coding sequence is TGCAGTGCTAAAGACAATTGGAGCAATCAGCCCCAGCATTTT. It translates to CSAKDNWSNQPQHF.

This clonotype has more than one count but fewer than ten. The CDR3 sequence is CASSSTGYNSPLHF. CDR3 coding DNA: TGTGCCAGCAGCTCAACAGGGTATAATTCACCCCTCCACTTT. The chain joins TRBV7-9 to TRBJ1-6; D is perhaps TRBD1 (6 bases). V lost 4 bases to trimming and J lost 4 bases, with 8 bases between them. Germline loops: CDR1 SEHNR, CDR2 FQNEAQ (reference sequence). The CDR3 has 14 amino acids.

J is TRBJ1-2 and V is TRBV6-2 or TRBV6-3; D not certain. V was shortened by 3 bases and J by 4 bases, with 12 bases between the two germline ends. The CDR3 has 14 amino acids. Germline lookup yields CDR1 MNHEY and CDR2 SVGEGT. CDR3 nucleotides: TGTGCCAGCAGTTATCGGGCTGGCACCTATGGCTACACCTTC. This codes for CASSYRAGTYGYTF.

The chain recombines TRBV20-1 with TRBJ1-5; possible D gene TRBD1, 5 bases. The V end was cut by 3 bases, the J end by 0 bases, with 15 bases between. This CDR3 spans 16 amino acids. Germline-derived CDR1 and CDR2 are DFQATT and SNEGSKA (reference sequence). The CDR3 DNA is TGCAGTGCTAGGGATCAGGGTTGGGCTAGCAATCAGCCCCAGCATTTT. This translates into CSARDQGWASNQPQHF.

This clonotype turned up a few times. The V call is TRBV2, the J call TRBJ2-7, with 9 bases lining up with TRBD2. Unmatched junction bases numbered 6, after V lost 7 bases and J lost 2 bases. CDR1 is SNHLY, CDR2 FYNNEI, per germline. This CDR3 is built from 14 residues. CDR3 nucleotide sequence: TGTGCCAGCATTCCGGTAGCGGGGGCCTACGAGCAGTACTTC. Protein sequence: CASIPVAGAYEQYF.